The 30 T cell receptor beta chains below were found in one sample sequenced in a study of cytomegalovirus exposure and HLA in healthy donors. PCR amplification relied on 60 Vbeta primers (plus 13 Jbeta primers). Repertoires were generated with immunoSEQ multiplex PCR, while TCRdb's copy carries only in-frame clones and drops some. Here the sample spans more than 90,000 clones, under 80% being singletons. The source material was PBMCs. These receptor sequences come from a human donor in good health.

The V gene is TRBV19, the J gene TRBJ1-5; 12 bases map to TRBD1. From germline, CDR1 is LNHDA and CDR2 SQIVND (reference sequence). With V trimmed by 1 base and J by 6 bases, 7 bases remained unmatched. The CDR3 contains 17 residues. The DNA of the CDR3 is TGTGCCAGTAGTATAGTAGGGACAGGGGGCGCGGTTCAGCCCCAGCATTTT. Translating gives CASSIVGTGGAVQPQHF.

This chain connects TRBV7-9 to TRBJ1-5, with D uncertain. Deletions cut 1 base from V and 1 base from J, with 14 bases between. The CDR3 is 17 residues long. Germline V CDR1 and CDR2: SEHNR, FQNEAQ (reference sequence). The CDR3 reads CASSLGLLPESNQPQHF. CDR3 DNA: TGTGCCAGCAGCTTAGGACTCTTACCAGAAAGCAATCAGCCCCAGCATTTT.

The chain combines TRBV5-6 with TRBJ2-5; maybe TRBD1 (5 bases). Germline V CDR1 and CDR2: SGHDT, YYEEEE. There are 16 residues in the CDR3. V lost 0 bases and J 0 bases, leaving 12 bases between the germline ends. The CDR3 DNA reads TGTGCCAGCAGCTTGGCCCCAGGGCAGTACCAAGAGACCCAGTACTTC. Its translation is CASSLAPGQYQETQYF.

This chain uses TRBV4-2 with TRBJ2-3, with 8 bases identical to TRBD2. The CDR3 has 21 amino acids. Germline V CDR1 and CDR2: LGHNA, YNFKEQ. J lost 1 base, V lost 1 base, and 19 bases had no gene match. This CDR3 is CASSQAPPQRGTPSGTDTQYF. DNA of the CDR3: TGTGCCAGCAGCCAAGCCCCGCCCCAGCGGGGGACACCTAGCGGCACAGATACGCAGTATTTT.

The chain employs TRBV27 and TRBJ2-1, with 10 nucleotides matching TRBD1. The ends lost 4 bases at V and 9 bases at J; junction bases unmatched: 3. This CDR3 has 13 residues. Germline lookup yields CDR1 MNHEY and CDR2 SMNVEV (reference sequence). As DNA, the CDR3 is TGTGCCAGCAGTTCGGGACAGGGGACTGAGCAGTTCTTC. It specifies CASSSGQGTEQFF.

A few counts support this clone. The chain has TRBV6-5 and TRBJ2-7; TRBD1 matches 7 bases. CDR1 and CDR2 from the germline V gene are MNHEY and SVGAGI. The junction had 8 bases not matched to a gene; V was cut back by 2 bases and J by 4 bases. The CDR3 extends over 15 amino acids. CDR3 sequence (DNA): TGTGCCAGCAGTTACGACGGACAGGTAGGATACGAGCAGTACTTC. It codes for CASSYDGQVGYEQYF.

This sequence joins TRBV6-4 and TRBJ1-2; maybe TRBD1 (5 bases). Germline-derived CDR1 and CDR2 are MRHNA and SNTAGT. Trimming left V 6 bases short and J 6 bases short, with 20 bases between. There are 15 residues in the CDR3. CDR3 in DNA: TGTGCCAGCAGCGCCGAAGGGCAGGGTGCGCATGGCTACACCTTC. Its protein product is CASSAEGQGAHGYTF.

V and J are TRBV5-1 and TRBJ1-1, with 7 bases lining up with TRBD1. Germline V gene lookup returns CDR1 SGHRS and CDR2 YFSETQ. V gave up 6 bases and J gave up 0 bases; unmatched junction bases: 8. The CDR3 sequence is 15 residues long. In DNA form, the CDR3 reads TGCGCCAGCACCCGGGACAGTGCCATGAACACTGAAGCTTTCTTT. Translation gives CASTRDSAMNTEAFF. The full variable domain, with the rest looked up from reference TRBV5-1 and TRBJ1-1, is KAGVTQTPRYLIKTRGQQVTLSCSPISGHRSVSWYQQTPGQGLQFLFEYFSETQRNKGNFPGRFSGRQFSNSRSEMNVSTLELGDSALYLCASTRDSAMNTEAFFGQGTRLTVV.

V usage is TRBV4-2 and J usage is TRBJ1-6; 7 bases are shared with TRBD1. The germline V gene encodes CDR1 LGHNA and CDR2 YNFKEQ. Losses at the gene ends were 0 bases for V and 4 bases for J; bases not matched to a gene: 6. This CDR3 comprises 17 residues. CDR3 sequence (DNA): TGTGCCAGCAGCCAAGAGAGCGGCAGGGGGTATAATTCACCCCTCCACTTT. Encoded protein: CASSQESGRGYNSPLHF.

The chain uses TRBV5-1 and TRBJ2-1, with 11 nucleotides matching TRBD2. The CDR3 is 14 amino acids. The germline gives CDR1 SGHRS, CDR2 YFSETQ. V was pared by 8 bases and J by 10 bases, with 11 bases of the junction left unmatched. The CDR3, as DNA: TGCGCCAGTACTAGCGGGAGAGGTAGTAGGGAGCAGTTCTTC. Translated: CASTSGRGSREQFF.

The V call is TRBV6-6, the J call TRBJ2-7, with D possibly matching TRBD2 (6 bases). The CDR3 is made up of 14 amino acids. Germline V gene lookup returns CDR1 MNHNY and CDR2 SVGAGI (reference sequence). V was cut by 3 bases and J by 5 bases, with 14 bases left in between. CDR3 coding DNA: TGTGCCAGCAGTTATGACGGGAGCTTCCACGAGCAGTACTTC. Encoded protein: CASSYDGSFHEQYF.

J is TRBJ2-2 and V is TRBV19, with 8 bases aligning to TRBD2. V shed 5 bases, J shed 0 bases, and the junction held 5 bases outside the gene matches. The CDR3 is 16 amino acids. CDR1 is LNHDA, CDR2 SQIVND, per germline (reference sequence). The CDR3 sequence is CASSAPGGANTGELFF. The CDR3 coding sequence is TGTGCCAGTAGTGCCCCCGGGGGGGCGAACACCGGGGAGCTGTTTTTT.

The chain recombines TRBV19 with TRBJ2-7; TRBD2 is a possible D gene (5 bases). In germline, CDR1 is LNHDA, CDR2 SQIVND (reference sequence). The V and J ends lost 3 bases and 3 bases respectively, with 12 bases between them. The CDR3 is made up of 14 amino acids. The CDR3 reads CASSIQTGSYEQYF. CDR3 bases: TGTGCCAGTAGTATTCAGACGGGAAGCTACGAGCAGTACTTC.

The rearrangement links TRBV19 to TRBJ2-1, with D possibly matching TRBD2 (5 bases). V dropped 4 bases and J dropped 3 bases, with 10 bases sitting between them. The CDR3 runs to 14 residues. CDR1 is LNHDA, CDR2 SQIVND, per germline (reference sequence). The CDR3 bases are TGTGCCAGTAGTAAATCGGGGAGCTACAATGAGCAGTTCTTC. Its translation: CASSKSGSYNEQFF.

This clone occurred many times. The chain combines TRBV5-4 with TRBJ1-1, with TRBD1 identical over 8 bases. V gave up 4 bases and J gave up 5 bases; unmatched junction bases: 10. The CDR3 loop spans 15 amino acids. CDR1 SGHNT and CDR2 YYREEE come from the germline V gene (reference sequence). CDR3 loop: CASSPDRARETEAFF. CDR3 sequence (DNA): TGTGCCAGCAGCCCGGACAGGGCGAGGGAGACTGAAGCTTTCTTT.

This chain links TRBV5-1 with TRBJ1-1, with D maybe TRBD1 (5 bases). Germline CDR1 SGHRS, CDR2 YFSETQ. This CDR3 spans 17 amino acids. Trimming removed 1 base at V and 4 bases at J, with 20 bases between. In DNA, the CDR3 is TGCGCCAGCAGCTTGAGGTCGGGGGGTTCCTCCCCCACTGAAGCTTTCTTT. Its protein product is CASSLRSGGSSPTEAFF. Complete variable domain (other parts from reference TRBV5-1 and TRBJ1-1): KAGVTQTPRYLIKTRGQQVTLSCSPISGHRSVSWYQQTPGQGLQFLFEYFSETQRNKGNFPGRFSGRQFSNSRSEMNVSTLELGDSALYLCASSLRSGGSSPTEAFFGQGTRLTVV.

The rearrangement uses TRBV5-1 and TRBJ2-2, with 10 bases identical to TRBD1. This CDR3 has 20 amino acids. CDR1 is SGHRS, CDR2 YFSETQ, per germline. V shed 7 bases and J 0 bases; nucleotides not matched to a gene: 18. The CDR3 region has the DNA TGCGCCAGCCGATACCGGGAGCCGACAGGGGGCCGACCGAACACCGGGGAGCTGTTTTTT. Residues: CASRYREPTGGRPNTGELFF.

The chain combines TRBV2 with TRBJ2-2; 7 bases line up with TRBD1. This CDR3 comprises 17 residues. Germline CDR1 reads SNHLY; CDR2 reads FYNNEI. V shed 2 bases, J shed 2 bases, and the junction held 8 bases outside the gene matches. The CDR3 spells CASSERGTGVNTGELFF. CDR3 DNA sequence: TGTGCCAGCAGTGAAAGAGGAACAGGGGTAAACACCGGGGAGCTGTTTTTT. The full variable domain, rest sourced from reference TRBV2 and TRBJ2-2, is EPEVTQTPSHQVTQMGQEVILRCVPISNHLYFYWYRQILGQKVEFLVSFYNNEISEKSEIFDDQFSVERPDGSNFTLKIRSTKLEDSAMYFCASSERGTGVNTGELFFGEGSRLTVL.

The V gene is TRBV6-1, the J gene TRBJ1-2; a weak D match, TRBD1 (6 bases). CDR1 is MNHNS, CDR2 SASEGT, per germline. This CDR3 contains 13 residues. With 1 base removed from V and 4 bases from J, the gap between germline ends came to 7 bases. CDR3 bases: TGTGCCAGCAGTGAAGGGGGGCTCTATGGCTACACCTTC. This encodes CASSEGGLYGYTF.

The CDR3 sequence is CASSLGPGEQYF. CDR3 DNA sequence: TGTGCCAGCAGTTTGGGCCCCGGCGAGCAGTACTTC. The chain combines TRBV11-2 with TRBJ2-7; D is uncertain. Germline loops: CDR1 SGHAT, CDR2 FQNNGV. This CDR3 has 12 residues. The V and J ends lost 6 bases and 6 bases respectively, with 12 bases between them.

Notes on this clone: This sample also contains other DNA sequences that code for the same CDR3. This sequence joins TRBV19 and TRBJ1-1, with TRBD1 matching 7 bases. From germline, CDR1 is LNHDA and CDR2 SQIVND (reference sequence). There are 14 residues in the CDR3. Trimming cost V 5 bases and J 1 base; bases outside gene matches: 4. This CDR3 reads CASSSRTGNTEAFF. As DNA, the CDR3 is TGTGCCAGTAGTTCCCGGACAGGGAACACTGAAGCTTTCTTT.

This clone was picked up one time. This chain links TRBV5-5 with TRBJ2-7, with D tentatively TRBD2 (5 bases). V gave up 2 bases and J gave up 6 bases, with 18 bases separating them. This CDR3 spans 15 amino acids. Germline CDR1 SGHKS, CDR2 YYEKEE (reference sequence). CDR3 DNA: TGTGCCAGCAGCTTAGCGGCTGAGGTACGTCTCGAGCAGTACTTC. Translated: CASSLAAEVRLEQYF.

This chain connects TRBV7-7 to TRBJ2-1; D not certain. Trimming took 4 bases from V and 6 from J, leaving 13 bases between them. In germline, CDR1 is SSHAT, CDR2 FNYEAQ (reference sequence). The CDR3 extends over 14 amino acids. The CDR3 coding sequence is TGTGCCAGCAGCTCAGGAATTGCACGCAATGAGCAGTTCTTC. Its protein is CASSSGIARNEQFF.

The chain has TRBV6-1 and TRBJ1-5; D gene ambiguous. The V and J ends lost 6 bases and 4 bases respectively, with 7 bases between them. The CDR3 totals 12 residues. Germline CDR1 and CDR2: MNHNS and SASEGT. The CDR3 DNA reads as TGTGCCAGCAGCCAACATAATCAGCCCCAGCATTTT. Translation: CASSQHNQPQHF.

V usage is TRBV5-1 and J usage is TRBJ2-1, with no clear D. CDR1 and CDR2 (germline): SGHRS, YFSETQ. The CDR3 is 13 amino acids. The V end lost 4 bases, the J end lost 4 bases, and 9 bases lay between the germline ends. CDR3 residues: CASSGQLYNEQFF. CDR3 in DNA: TGCGCCAGCAGCGGGCAGCTGTACAATGAGCAGTTCTTC.

There are a few counts of this clone. The V and J genes are TRBV7-8 and TRBJ1-1, with 7 positions matching TRBD1. With V trimmed by 3 bases and J by 2 bases, 6 bases remained unmatched. Germline values: CDR1 SGHVS, CDR2 FQNEAQ. This CDR3 is built from 15 residues. For the CDR3, the DNA is TGTGCCAGCAGCTTGAGGGGGCGGGTAAACACTGAAGCTTTCTTT. Translation: CASSLRGRVNTEAFF.

This clone appeared once. The V and J genes are TRBV14 and TRBJ2-7; 8 nucleotides agree with TRBD1. This CDR3 comprises 14 residues. V shed 4 bases and J 5 bases; nucleotides not matched to a gene: 7. Germline assignment: CDR1 SGHDN and CDR2 FVKESK. The CDR3 spells CASSRGQARDEQYF. The CDR3 coding sequence is TGTGCCAGCAGCCGGGGACAGGCTAGGGACGAGCAGTACTTC.

V is TRBV19 and J is TRBJ1-4, with D possibly TRBD1 on 6 matching bases. The germline V gene encodes CDR1 LNHDA and CDR2 SQIVND (reference sequence). The germline V and J ends were trimmed by 0 bases and 12 bases, with 17 bases remaining between them. The length of the CDR3 is 15 residues. DNA for the CDR3: TGTGCCAGTAGTATAGAACGTGCTCAGGGGCGGGAACTGTTTTTT. Translating it yields CASSIERAQGRELFF.

The CDR3 reads CASSPSGGRKETQYF. Here the CDR3 DNA reads TGCGCCAGCAGCCCATCTGGCGGCAGAAAAGAGACCCAGTACTTC. The chain is built from TRBV5-1 and TRBJ2-5; no clear D. CDR1 SGHRS and CDR2 YFSETQ come from the germline V gene. Trimming removed 4 bases at V and 3 bases at J, with 16 bases between. The CDR3 runs 15 residues.

The J gene is TRBJ2-5, the V gene TRBV5-1; D perhaps matches TRBD2 (6 bases). The CDR3 covers 14 residues. CDR1 is SGHRS and CDR2 is YFSETQ in the germline V gene. Trimming removed 2 bases at V and 5 bases at J, with 13 bases between. CDR3 loop: CASSFGGSRETQYF. In DNA form, the CDR3 reads TGCGCCAGCAGCTTCGGGGGTTCAAGGGAGACCCAGTACTTC.